This TCR beta chain was identified during a study of shared clonotypes between healthy human individuals. The assay used deep level. Clones were read by immunoSEQ multiplex PCR, and TCRdb kept only the in-frame ones, dropping some. The sample has millions of clones; about 93% are singletons. As regards this clone: Antigen specificity is unknown.

General observations from the study: Generation of non-shared clonotypes was less probable than generation of clonotypes shared by all four donors. Naive subsets generally had larger estimated richness than memory subsets.

J was trimmed by 3 bases and V by 4 bases; bases with no gene match: 6. The CDR3 covers 15 residues. CDR1 is LNHDA, CDR2 SQIVND, per germline (reference sequence). The naive CD8 subset, CD45RO-negative cells positively selected for CCR7, excluded terminally differentiated effector memory CD45RA+ cells. The receptor comes from a man aged 18 to 29 in good health. Some clones in this sample may be carry-over from other donors' samples. The chain combines TRBV19 with TRBJ2-7; 10 positions agree with TRBD1. The source material was naive CD8+ T cells from PBMCs. CDR3 region: CASSTRTGGFYEQYF. The CDR3, as DNA: TGTGCCAGTAGTACTCGGACAGGGGGTTTCTACGAGCAGTACTTC.